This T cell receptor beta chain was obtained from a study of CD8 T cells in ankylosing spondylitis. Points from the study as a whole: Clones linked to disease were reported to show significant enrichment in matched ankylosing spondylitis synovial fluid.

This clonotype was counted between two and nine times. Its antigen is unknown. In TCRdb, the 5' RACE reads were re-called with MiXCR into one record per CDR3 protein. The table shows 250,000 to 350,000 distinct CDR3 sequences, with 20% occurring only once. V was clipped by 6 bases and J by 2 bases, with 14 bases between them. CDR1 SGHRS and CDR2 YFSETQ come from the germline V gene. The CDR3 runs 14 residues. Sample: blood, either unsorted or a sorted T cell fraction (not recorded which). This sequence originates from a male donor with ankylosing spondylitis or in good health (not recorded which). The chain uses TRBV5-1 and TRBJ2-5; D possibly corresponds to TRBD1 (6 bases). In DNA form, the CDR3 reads TGCGCCAGCATTACCTCGGACAGTCAAGAGACCCAGTACTTC. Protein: CASITSDSQETQYF.